The sequence of this T cell receptor (beta chain) was determined in a study of blood T cell repertoires in COVID-19. Clones were read by immunoSEQ multiplex PCR, and TCRdb kept only the in-frame ones, dropping some. This table holds 450,000 to 600,000 clones, 87% found once. V was clipped by 0 bases and J by 7 bases, with 10 bases between them. Germline CDR1 is SGHRS and CDR2 is YFSETQ. The CDR3 spans 13 residues. Participants spanned ages about 18 to 90 years and resided in 20 to 30 US areas. The sequence came from a young woman who had recovered from COVID-19. Input material: PBMCs or T cells enriched from blood (not recorded which). V and J are TRBV5-1 and TRBJ2-5, with D uncertain. CDR3 DNA: TGCGCCAGCAGCTTGGCGATCTCGGGGACCCAGTACTTC. Translating it yields CASSLAISGTQYF.